This TCR beta chain was obtained from a study of CD8+CD57+ T cells in acquired aplastic anemia. Germline values: CDR1 ENHRY, CDR2 SYGVKD. The V gene end was trimmed by 5 bases and the J gene end by 7 bases; junction bases not matched to a gene: 5. The CDR3 runs 14 residues. Genomic DNA served as template for TCR beta VDJ and CDR3 profiling. Each CDR3 protein gets one entry after TCRdb re-called the reads with MiXCR. The data hold under 200,000 distinct CDR3 sequences, with over 60% observed a single time. The sequence was obtained from a human donor with severe aplastic anemia or a healthy control (not recorded which). Sequences were obtained from sorted CD4+, CD8+, or CD8+CD57+ T cells (not recorded which) from PBMCs. The chain uses TRBV10-3 and TRBJ2-1; 10 bases align to TRBD2. The CDR3 is CAISKREGQNEQFF. As DNA, the CDR3 is TGTGCCATCAGTAAGCGGGAGGGCCAGAATGAGCAGTTCTTC.